The 19 T cell receptor beta chains below were found in one sample sequenced in a study of human T cells and chemical hapten exposure. As to time point: patch test 1, 2 weeks after DPC sensitization. Treatment noted: therapeutic diphenylcyclopropenone sensitization with weekly scalp DPC. A single record per CDR3 protein comes from TCRdb applying MiXCR to the RACE reads. The sample holds around 340,000 distinct CDR3 sequences; around 7% are singletons and the top ten take roughly 7.9%. Sequences were derived from whole blood, sampled in connection with sensitization to the hapten diphenylcyclopropenone (DPC). The origin of the receptors is a woman younger than 35 with alopecia areata. Some clones in this sample may be carry-over from other donors' samples.

The chain joins TRBV2 to TRBJ2-3; 7 positions agree with TRBD2. The ends lost 5 bases at V and 3 bases at J; junction bases unmatched: 8. CDR1 SNHLY and CDR2 FYNNEI come from the germline V gene. The CDR3 runs 15 residues. The CDR3 is CASSPRTSRTDTQYF. The CDR3, as DNA: TGTGCCAGCAGTCCCAGGACTAGTAGAACAGATACGCAGTATTTT.

Only a few counts were recorded for this clonotype. The chain combines TRBV2 with TRBJ1-5, with D uncertain. This CDR3 spans 14 amino acids. Germline CDR1 SNHLY, CDR2 FYNNEI. Trimming removed 1 base from V and 0 bases from J, with 4 bases in between. The DNA of the CDR3 is TGTGCCAGCAGTGAAGACAGTAGCAATCAGCCCCAGCATTTT. Amino acids: CASSEDSSNQPQHF.

This clonotype was counted at least ten times. The V call is TRBV2, the J call TRBJ2-3; possibly TRBD2 for D (6 bases). Deletions cut 1 base from V and 0 bases from J, with 14 bases between. The CDR3 has 17 residues. Germline-derived CDR1 and CDR2 are SNHLY and FYNNEI. This CDR3 reads CASSEEAASVSTDTQYF. Here the CDR3 DNA reads TGTGCCAGCAGTGAAGAGGCGGCTAGCGTTAGCACAGATACGCAGTATTTT.

The J gene is TRBJ2-5, the V gene TRBV24-1, with 7 bases aligning to TRBD2. Germline V gene data show CDR1 as KGHDR and CDR2 as SFDVKD. The V segment lost 6 bases and the J segment 1 base; nucleotides outside the gene matches: 10. The CDR3 extends over 16 amino acids. CDR3 amino acids: CATSTQRGPSQETQYF. CDR3 nucleotides: TGTGCCACCAGTACACAGCGGGGTCCCTCCCAAGAGACCCAGTACTTC.

V is TRBV5-4 and J is TRBJ2-7; the D gene could be TRBD1 or TRBD2 (5 bases each). V lost 3 bases and J 6 bases, leaving 13 bases between the germline ends. The CDR3 length is 13 residues. Germline CDR1 and CDR2: SGHNT and YYREEE (reference sequence). The CDR3 nucleotides are TGTGCCAGCAGCTCGGCCAGGGCGGGCGAGCAGTACTTC. Protein product: CASSSARAGEQYF.

This clonotype was recorded many times. The chain links TRBV5-1 to TRBJ2-1; D is possibly TRBD2 (5 bases). Germline CDR1 and CDR2: SGHRS and YFSETQ. The CDR3 consists of 15 residues. V lost 0 bases to trimming and J lost 3 bases, with 10 bases between them. This CDR3 reads CASSLAPGNYNEQFF. Written as DNA, the CDR3 is TGCGCCAGCAGCTTGGCCCCGGGGAACTACAATGAGCAGTTCTTC.

This clonotype was counted many times. The chain couples TRBV20-1 to TRBJ2-2, with D possibly matching TRBD2 (5 bases). This CDR3 region has 13 residues. V was trimmed by 3 bases and J by 4 bases, leaving 9 bases between them. Germline V gene sequence: CDR1 DFQATT, CDR2 SNEGSKA (reference sequence). The CDR3 loop is CSASSGSTGELFF. The CDR3 DNA follows: TGCAGTGCTAGCTCGGGGAGCACCGGGGAGCTGTTTTTT.

The sample holds many counts of this clonotype. This rearrangement joins TRBV6-1 to TRBJ1-6, with a possible D match to TRBD1 (5 bases). The germline V and J ends were trimmed by 3 bases and 9 bases, with 18 bases remaining between them. CDR1 and CDR2 (germline): MNHNS, SASEGT. The CDR3 is 16 amino acids. The CDR3 nucleotides are TGTGCCAGCAGTGACGGACGGTCTTGGGGGGTTTCACCCCTCCACTTT. It specifies CASSDGRSWGVSPLHF.

This chain connects TRBV29-1 to TRBJ2-1; a possible D gene is TRBD2 (5 bases). Germline values: CDR1 SQVTM, CDR2 ANQGSEA. CDR3 length equals 14 residues. V dropped 0 bases and J dropped 10 bases, with 16 bases sitting between them. CDR3 in DNA: TGCAGCGTTGAAGATCGGCTAGTTGAGGGAGAGCAGTTCTTC. It yields the protein CSVEDRLVEGEQFF.

A few counts support this clonotype. This rearrangement joins TRBV2 to TRBJ1-6; a possible D gene is TRBD1 (5 bases). V lost 7 bases and J lost 13, with 20 bases in between. This CDR3 region has 14 residues. The germline V gene has CDR1 SNHLY and CDR2 FYNNEI. CDR3 amino acids: CASIMRQVGTPLHF. The CDR3 nucleotides are TGTGCCAGCATCATGAGACAAGTAGGGACTCCCCTCCACTTT.

The CDR3 sequence is CATLRTQNTEAFF. The CDR3 DNA is TGTGCCACCCTGAGGACACAGAACACTGAAGCTTTCTTT. The chain recombines TRBV10-3 with TRBJ1-1; tentative D call: TRBD1 (5 bases). There are 13 residues in the CDR3. V was pared by 10 bases and J by 1 base, with 13 bases between. Germline CDR1 and CDR2: ENHRY and SYGVKD.

A few counts support this clonotype. The DNA of the CDR3 is TGTGCCAGCAGTTTGGGGCACGGGAATCAGCCCCAGCATTTT. Translated: CASSLGHGNQPQHF. The rearrangement uses TRBV12-3 or TRBV12-4 and TRBJ1-5; D is perhaps TRBD1 (5 bases). This CDR3 is built from 14 residues. Trimming shortened V by 3 bases and J by 4 bases, and 10 bases separated the two germline ends.

This clonotype appeared a few times. This chain joins TRBV15 and TRBJ1-6; D ambiguous. V lost 1 base to trimming and J lost 7 bases, with 11 bases between them. Looked up from germline, CDR1 is LNHNV and CDR2 is YYDKDF (reference sequence). This CDR3 comprises 15 residues. CDR3: CATSRALKENSPLHF. In DNA, the CDR3 is TGTGCCACCAGCAGAGCGCTGAAGGAAAATTCACCCCTCCACTTT.

This clonotype showed up just a few times. V is TRBV5-4 and J is TRBJ1-1, with D possibly matching TRBD1 (6 bases). V shed 4 bases and J shed 7 bases, with 11 bases lying between them. Germline V gene sequence: CDR1 SGHNT, CDR2 YYREEE (reference sequence). The length of the CDR3 is 12 residues. As DNA, the CDR3 is TGTGCCAGCAGCGTACAGGGACGTGAAGCTTTCTTT. Protein sequence: CASSVQGREAFF.

Many counts were recorded for this clonotype. J is TRBJ1-1 and V is TRBV7-2, with TRBD1 matching over 7 bases. The CDR3 spans 16 residues. In germline, CDR1 is SGHTA, CDR2 FQGNSA. V was pared by 1 base and J by 0 bases, with 5 bases of the junction left unmatched. The CDR3 region is CASSLVGGGMNTEAFF. The CDR3 region has the DNA TGTGCCAGCAGCTTAGTTGGAGGGGGCATGAACACTGAAGCTTTCTTT.

This clonotype showed up many times. CDR3 nucleotide sequence: TGTGCCAGCTCGGGAACTCAGCTTCATCCCGGGACAGCGCATTTCTTCTATGGCTACACCTTC. This encodes CASSGTQLHPGTAHFFYGYTF. This chain uses TRBV7-9 with TRBJ1-2, with TRBD1 matching over 7 bases. The CDR3 contains 21 residues. Germline V gene sequence: CDR1 SEHNR, CDR2 FQNEAQ (reference sequence). Trimming took 8 bases from V and 4 from J; bases not matched to a gene: 31.

This clonotype turned up a few times. This sequence joins TRBV21-1 and TRBJ2-7; the DNA was not compared with TRBD2, the D call given in the table. TRBV21-1 is a listed pseudogene. The CDR3 covers 15 residues. CDR3 nucleotide sequence: TGTGCCAGCAGCAAAAGGCGGCAGGGCTTTTACGAGCAGTACTTC. This gives the protein CASSKRRQGFYEQYF.

The table lists this clonotype with many counts. The chain combines TRBV4-3 with TRBJ2-3; no clear D. The V end was cut by 0 bases, the J end by 8 bases, with 6 bases between. Per germline, CDR1 LGHNA and CDR2 YSLEER. The CDR3 is made up of 12 amino acids. CDR3: CASSQDLTTQYF. The CDR3 nucleotides read TGCGCCAGCAGCCAAGATCTCACTACGCAGTATTTT.

This clonotype was seen ten or more times. The V gene is TRBV20-1, the J gene TRBJ1-1; possible D gene TRBD1, 5 bases. Looked up from germline, CDR1 is DFQATT and CDR2 is SNEGSKA (reference sequence). The CDR3 sequence is 14 residues long. V was pared by 3 bases and J by 10 bases, with 21 bases between. This CDR3 reads CSARGVSEYEGAFF. As DNA, the CDR3 is TGCAGTGCTAGGGGGGTATCAGAATACGAAGGAGCTTTCTTT.